This TCR beta chain was observed in a study of cytomegalovirus exposure and HLA in healthy donors. Note on this clone: Its antigen is still unknown.

Germline lookup yields CDR1 SGHRS and CDR2 YFSETQ. V was trimmed by 3 bases and J by 8 bases, leaving 14 bases between them. This CDR3 region has 13 residues. PCR was performed using 60 Vbeta and 13 Jbeta primers. TCRdb's copy holds only in-frame clones and misses some; the assay was immunoSEQ multiplex PCR. Found here are over 40,000 clones, about 72% of them singletons; the top ten hold 6.3%. General study points: Earlier analysis found most TCR beta V segments productive about 87% or about 30% of the time. Researchers counted 150 to 200 TCR beta chains as cytomegalovirus-associated.

The chain links TRBV5-1 to TRBJ1-2; TRBD1 might be the D (6 bases). The sequenced sample was PBMCs. This clonotype originated in a man aged 30-40 years in good health and CMV-seronegative. CDR3 nucleotides: TGCGCCAGCAGCTCTGGGGGCGGTACGGGCTACACCTTC. Encoded protein: CASSSGGGTGYTF.